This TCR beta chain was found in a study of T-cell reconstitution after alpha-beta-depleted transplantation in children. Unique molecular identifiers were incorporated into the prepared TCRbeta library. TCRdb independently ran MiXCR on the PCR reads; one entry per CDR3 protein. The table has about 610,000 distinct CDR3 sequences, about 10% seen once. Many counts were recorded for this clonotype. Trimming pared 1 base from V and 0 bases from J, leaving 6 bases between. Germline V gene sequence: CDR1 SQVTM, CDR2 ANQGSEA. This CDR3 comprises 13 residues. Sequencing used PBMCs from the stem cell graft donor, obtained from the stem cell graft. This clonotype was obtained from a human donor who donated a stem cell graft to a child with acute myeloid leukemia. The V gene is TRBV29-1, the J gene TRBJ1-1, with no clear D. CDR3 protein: CSVEVGMNTEAFF. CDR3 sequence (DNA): TGCAGCGTTGAAGTAGGGATGAACACTGAAGCTTTCTTT. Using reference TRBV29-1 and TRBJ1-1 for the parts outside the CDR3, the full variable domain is SAVISQKPSRDICQRGTSLTIQCQVDSQVTMMFWYRQQPGQSLTLIATANQGSEATYESGFVIDKFPISRPNLTFSTLTVSNMSPEDSSIYLCSVEVGMNTEAFFGQGTRLTVV.